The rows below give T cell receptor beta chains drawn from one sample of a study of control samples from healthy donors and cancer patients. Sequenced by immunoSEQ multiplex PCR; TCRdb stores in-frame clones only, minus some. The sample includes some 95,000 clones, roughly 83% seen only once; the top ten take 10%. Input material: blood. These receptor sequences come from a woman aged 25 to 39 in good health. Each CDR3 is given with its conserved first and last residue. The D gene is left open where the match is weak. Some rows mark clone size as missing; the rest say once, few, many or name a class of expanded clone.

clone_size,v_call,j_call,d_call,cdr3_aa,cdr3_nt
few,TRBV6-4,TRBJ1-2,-,CASSEGGNYGYTF,TGTGCCAGCAGTGAGGGGGGGAACTATGGCTACACCTTC
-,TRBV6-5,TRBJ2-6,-,CASSYPVSGANVLTF,TGTGCCAGCAGTTACCCGGTCTCTGGGGCCAACGTCCTGACTTTC
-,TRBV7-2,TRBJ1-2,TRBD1,CASSPLLGQVSGYTF,TGTGCCAGCAGCCCGCTACTGGGACAGGTATCTGGCTACACCTTC
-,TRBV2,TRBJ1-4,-,CASTGATNEKLFF,TGTGCCAGCACAGGGGCCACTAATGAAAAACTGTTTTTT
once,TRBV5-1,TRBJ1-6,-,CASSLAQMGVVSPLHF,TGCGCCAGCAGCTTGGCCCAGATGGGGGTGGTTTCACCCCTCCACTTT
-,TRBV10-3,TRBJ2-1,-,CATQPSEAAGEQFF,TGTGCCACTCAACCTAGCGAGGCAGCGGGTGAGCAGTTCTTC
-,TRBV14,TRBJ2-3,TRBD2,CASSQAGGRYTQYF,TGTGCCAGCAGCCAAGCGGGGGGGCGATATACGCAGTATTTT
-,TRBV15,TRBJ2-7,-,CATGRLRQRTAEQYF,TGTGCCACCGGACGATTGAGACAGCGAACTGCCGAGCAGTACTTC
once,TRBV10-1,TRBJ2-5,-,CASSEGGTEETQYF,TGCGCCAGCAGTGAGGGGGGGACAGAAGAGACCCAGTACTTC
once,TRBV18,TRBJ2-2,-,CASSPQTGLNTGELFF,TGTGCCAGCTCACCACAAACGGGGCTGAACACCGGGGAGCTGTTTTTT
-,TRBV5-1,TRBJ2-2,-,CASSLAVVQGNTGELFF,TGCGCCAGCAGCCTCGCGGTGGTACAGGGGAACACCGGGGAGCTGTTTTTT
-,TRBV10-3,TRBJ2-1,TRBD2,CAISAVSGVYNEQFF,TGTGCCATCAGTGCGGTTAGCGGGGTTTACAATGAGCAGTTCTTC
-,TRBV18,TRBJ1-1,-,CASSRKEGTEAFF,TGTGCCAGCTCTCGCAAAGAGGGCACTGAAGCTTTCTTT
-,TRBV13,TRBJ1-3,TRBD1,CASSSGTGAGNTIYF,TGTGCCAGCAGCTCAGGGACAGGTGCTGGAAACACCATATATTTT
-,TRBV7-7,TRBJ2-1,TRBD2,CASSYRGGYNEQFF,TGTGCTAGCAGCTATCGGGGGGGCTACAATGAGCAGTTCTTC
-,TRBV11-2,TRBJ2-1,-,CASSLPGSSYNEQFF,TGTGCCAGCAGCTTACCCGGGAGCTCCTACAATGAGCAGTTCTTC
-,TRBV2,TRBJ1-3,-,CASSVGGANSGNTIYF,TGTGCCAGCAGTGTCGGGGGGGCAAACTCTGGAAACACCATATATTTT
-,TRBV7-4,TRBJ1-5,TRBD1,CASSHRPDRGDYSNQPQHF,TGTGCCAGCAGCCACCGCCCAGACAGGGGCGATTATAGCAATCAACCCCAGCATTTT
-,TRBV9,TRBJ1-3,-,CASRKDGNSRNSGNTIYF,TGTGCCAGCAGGAAAGACGGGAACAGCAGGAATTCTGGAAACACCATATATTTT
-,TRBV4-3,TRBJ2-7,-,CASSQDGASSYEQYF,TGCGCCAGCAGCCAAGACGGTGCGAGCTCCTACGAGCAGTACTTC
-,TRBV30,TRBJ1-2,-,CAWSSGGGYTF,TGTGCCTGGAGTTCGGGAGGGGGCTACACCTTC
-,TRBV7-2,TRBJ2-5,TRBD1,CASSFDGGRGETQYF,TGTGCCAGCAGCTTCGACGGCGGCAGGGGGGAGACCCAGTACTTC
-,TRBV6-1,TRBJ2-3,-,CASSGWEGAGGFADTQYF,TGTGCCAGCAGTGGGTGGGAGGGGGCGGGGGGCTTCGCAGATACGCAGTATTTT
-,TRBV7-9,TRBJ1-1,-,CASSLMGQNTEAFF,TGTGCCAGCAGCTTAATGGGTCAGAACACTGAAGCTTTCTTT
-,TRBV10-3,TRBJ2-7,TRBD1,CAISVRTGSYEQYF,TGTGCCATCAGTGTGAGGACAGGCTCCTACGAGCAGTACTTC
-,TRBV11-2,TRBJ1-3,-,CASSLGGSGNTIYF,TGTGCCAGCAGCTTAGGGGGCTCTGGAAACACCATATATTTT
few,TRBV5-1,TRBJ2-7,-,CASRQEPGSYEQYF,TGCGCCAGCAGACAGGAGCCTGGCTCCTACGAGCAGTACTTC
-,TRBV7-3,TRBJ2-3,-,CASSDTRGSTDTQYF,TGTGCCAGCAGCGATACGAGAGGCAGCACAGATACGCAGTATTTT
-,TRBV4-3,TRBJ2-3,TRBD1,CASSRDRGGDTQYF,TGCGCCAGCAGCCGGGACAGGGGTGGGGATACGCAGTATTTT
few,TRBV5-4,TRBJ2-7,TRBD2,CASSFRTSDSYEQYF,TGTGCCAGCAGCTTCAGGACTAGCGACTCCTACGAGCAGTACTTC
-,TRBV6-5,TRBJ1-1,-,CASSQQVNTEAFF,TGTGCCAGCAGCCAACAAGTAAACACTGAAGCTTTCTTT
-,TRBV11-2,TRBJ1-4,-,CASSLEAGWDEKLFF,TGTGCCAGCAGCTTAGAGGCAGGGTGGGATGAAAAACTGTTTTTT
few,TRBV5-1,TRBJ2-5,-,CASSISGQETQYF,TGCGCCAGTAGCATTAGCGGCCAAGAGACCCAGTACTTC
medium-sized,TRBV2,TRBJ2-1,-,CASGQVGHNEQFF,TGTGCCAGCGGGCAGGTGGGACACAATGAGCAGTTCTTC
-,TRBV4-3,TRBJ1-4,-,CASSQDRGGPTMKLFF,TGCGCCAGCAGCCAAGATCGAGGCGGACCTACCATGAAACTGTTTTTT
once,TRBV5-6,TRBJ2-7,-,CASSLDGGEQYF,TGTGCCAGCAGCTTGGATGGGGGAGAGCAGTACTTC
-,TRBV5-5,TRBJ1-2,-,CASSLGVGSYGYTF,TGTGCCAGCAGCTTGGGGGTTGGAAGCTATGGCTACACCTTC
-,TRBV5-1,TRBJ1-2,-,CASSGGDRYHYGYTF,TGCGCCAGCAGCGGGGGCGACAGATATCACTATGGCTACACCTTC
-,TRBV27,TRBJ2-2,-,CASSPGSRNTGELFF,TGTGCCAGCAGTCCCGGAAGTCGGAACACCGGGGAGCTGTTTTTT
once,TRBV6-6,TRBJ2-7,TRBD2,CASIGRLAGSSYEQYF,TGTGCCAGCATAGGCCGACTAGCGGGGAGCTCCTACGAGCAGTACTTC
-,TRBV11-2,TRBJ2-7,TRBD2,CASSLSGLALYEQYF,TGTGCCAGCAGCTTATCCGGACTAGCGCTCTACGAGCAGTACTTC
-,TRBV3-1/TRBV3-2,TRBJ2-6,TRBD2,CASSSGLAGAGANVLTF,TGTGCCAGCAGCTCGGGACTAGCGGGGGCTGGGGCCAACGTCCTGACTTTC
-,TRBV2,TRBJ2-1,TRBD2,CASSDLRGGSEQFF,TGTGCCAGCAGTGACTTACGGGGGGGCAGTGAGCAGTTCTTC
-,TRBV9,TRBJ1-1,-,CASSSRGPGSNTEAFF,TGTGCCAGCAGCTCCCGGGGTCCAGGTTCGAACACTGAAGCTTTCTTT
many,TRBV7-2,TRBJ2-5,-,CASSRRLTETQYF,TGTGCCAGCAGCAGACGCCTGACGGAGACCCAGTACTTC
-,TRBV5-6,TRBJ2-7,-,CASSLVQLNSYEQYF,TGTGCCAGCAGCTTGGTGCAGCTGAACTCCTACGAGCAGTACTTC